One sample yielded the 27 T cell receptor beta chains listed below, sequenced in a study of T cells in Graves' hyperthyroidism and ophthalmopathy. TCR beta CDR3 sequences were amplified from RNA transcripts. During a first-round RT-PCR of the TCR CDR3, the HTBI primer set was used. TCRdb re-called the multiplex PCR reads through MiXCR, storing one row per CDR3 protein. The repertoire includes 300,000 to 400,000 distinct CDR3 sequences, approximately 13% of them detected once, and roughly 9.2% sits in the top ten. Specimen: blood. These TCRs come from a woman aged 18-30 years with Graves' hyperthyroidism.

As to this clonotype: Given a much more abundant clone one base away, this may be a read error. The V and J genes are TRBV6-2 or TRBV6-3 and TRBJ2-7; D ambiguous. This CDR3 has 12 amino acids. Trimming took 8 bases from V and 4 from J, leaving 12 bases between them. The germline gives CDR1 MNHEY, CDR2 SVGEGT. DNA for the CDR3: TGTGCCAGCCAGTACAGTACATACGAGCAGTACTTC. This sequence encodes CASQYSTYEQYF.

Concerning this clonotype: This may come from a read error, since a much larger clone is one base off. The rearrangement links TRBV12-3 or TRBV12-4 to TRBJ1-2; D is undetermined. The CDR3 is 12 residues long. The CDR3 DNA is TGTGCCAGCAGAGAGGGCGACTATGGCTACGCCTTC. Its protein product is CASREGDYGYAF.

The chain is built from TRBV10-1 and TRBJ2-7; 9 bases line up with TRBD2. Unmatched junction bases numbered 11, after V lost 5 bases and J lost 3 bases. The CDR3 consists of 16 residues. CDR1 is WNHNN and CDR2 is SYGVQD in the germline V gene (reference sequence). Written as DNA, the CDR3 is TGCGCCAGCAGTCCTACAGATAGCGGGAGTCACTACGAGCAGTACTTC. Protein sequence: CASSPTDSGSHYEQYF.

This clonotype appeared many times. The chain carries TRBV12-3 or TRBV12-4 and TRBJ2-3; 10 nucleotides line up with TRBD2. J lost 7 bases, V lost 6 bases, and 13 bases had no gene match. This CDR3 comprises 16 residues. The CDR3 DNA follows: TGTGCCAGCAGATTCCAGGCTAGCGGGAGTAGGTATACGCAGTATTTT. Protein sequence: CASRFQASGSRYTQYF.

This clonotype has only a few counts. The chain carries TRBV6-1 and TRBJ1-4; 8 bases map to TRBD1. This CDR3 contains 15 residues. V trimming: 2 bases; J trimming: 8 bases; junction bases outside the gene matches: 7. In germline, CDR1 is MNHNS, CDR2 SASEGT. The CDR3 spells CASSELDRGWEKLFF. As DNA, the CDR3 is TGTGCCAGCAGTGAACTCGACAGGGGATGGGAAAAACTGTTTTTT.

This clonotype was seen at least ten times. A junction end diverges from the germline sequence, so it may reflect a read error. V and J are TRBV2 and TRBJ1-5, with TRBD1 matching 7 bases. Germline V gene data show CDR1 as SNHLY and CDR2 as FYNNEI. This CDR3 has 15 amino acids. The CDR3 nucleotides are TGTGCCAGCAGGGAAGACAGGGAATCCTATCAGCCCCAGCATTTT. Residues: CASREDRESYQPQHF.

This clonotype was seen at least ten times. The CDR3 here is CAITRTFEGGTEAFF. The CDR3 coding sequence is TGTGCCATCACCAGAACCTTTGAAGGGGGCACTGAAGCTTTCTTT. The V and J genes are TRBV10-3 and TRBJ1-1, with D tentatively TRBD1 (6 bases). The length of the CDR3 is 15 residues. V was shortened by 7 bases and J by 4 bases, with 19 bases between the two germline ends. The germline V gene encodes CDR1 ENHRY and CDR2 SYGVKD.

About this clonotype itself: A single base separates this from a much larger clone, so it may be a read error. This chain joins TRBV7-9 and TRBJ2-7; TRBD1 matches 11 bases. V was clipped by 6 bases and J by 7 bases; unmatched bases: 14. The CDR3 has 16 residues. Per germline, CDR1 SEHNR and CDR2 FQNEAQ (reference sequence). In DNA form, the CDR3 reads TGTGCCAGCAGTAATCAGGACAGGGGGCTCTGGGATGAGCAGTACTTC. Its protein is CASSNQDRGLWDEQYF. The full variable domain, in which reference TRBV7-9 and TRBJ2-7 provide the parts outside the CDR3, is DTGVSQNPRHKITKRGQNVTFRCDPISEHNRLYWYRQTLGQGPEFLTYFQNEAQLEKSRLLSDRFSAERPKGSFSTLEIQRTEQGDSAMYLCASSNQDRGLWDEQYFGPGTRLTVT.

There are a few counts of this clonotype. V usage is TRBV10-3 and J usage is TRBJ1-6, with D perhaps TRBD1 (5 bases). The CDR3 loop spans 13 amino acids. Trimming removed 11 bases from V and 5 bases from J, with 13 bases in between. Germline CDR1 ENHRY, CDR2 SYGVKD. The CDR3 sequence is CASVPGHNSPLHF. The CDR3 nucleotides read TGTGCCTCCGTCCCAGGGCATAATTCACCCCTCCACTTT.

This clonotype was seen ten or more times. This chain joins TRBV20-1 and TRBJ2-3, with D unresolved. Germline CDR1 DFQATT, CDR2 SNEGSKA (reference sequence). CDR3 length equals 14 residues. The V end was cut by 3 bases, the J end by 2 bases, with 12 bases between. The CDR3 spells CSASIAQTTDTQYF. The CDR3 region has the DNA TGCAGTGCTAGTATAGCCCAAACCACAGATACGCAGTATTTT.

The V call is TRBV19, the J call TRBJ1-1; 7 bases map to TRBD1. The CDR3 runs 12 residues. V lost 10 bases and J lost 8; bases outside the gene matches: 10. The germline V gene encodes CDR1 LNHDA and CDR2 SQIVND (reference sequence). The CDR3 region is CATSKQTGEAFF. Written as DNA, the CDR3 is TGTGCCACAAGCAAACAGACAGGGGAAGCTTTCTTT.

This clonotype was seen many times. The gene calls are TRBV18 and TRBJ2-1; 8 nucleotides agree with TRBD1. V gave up 6 bases and J gave up 4 bases; unmatched junction bases: 11. CDR1 is KGHSH and CDR2 is LQKENI in the germline V gene. CDR3 length equals 16 residues. CDR3 in amino acids: CASSPGQGGSYNEQFF. The CDR3 bases are TGTGCCAGCTCCCCTGGACAGGGTGGATCTTACAATGAGCAGTTCTTC.

Many counts were recorded for this clonotype. This chain connects TRBV10-3 to TRBJ2-2; D may be TRBD1 (6 bases). V was shortened by 6 bases and J by 7 bases, with 15 bases between the two germline ends. The CDR3 is 14 amino acids. The V gene's germline CDR1 is ENHRY and CDR2 SYGVKD. The CDR3 here is CAISRPGAGGELFF. In DNA form, the CDR3 reads TGTGCCATCAGCCGCCCAGGGGCGGGCGGGGAGCTGTTTTTT.

The sample holds a few counts of this clonotype. The V gene is TRBV9, the J gene TRBJ2-4; a weak D match, TRBD2 (5 bases). The CDR3 runs to 15 residues. The germline V gene encodes CDR1 SGDLS and CDR2 YYNGEE. V gave up 0 bases and J gave up 7 bases, with 14 bases separating them. This CDR3 reads CASSVAGDPRNIQYF. CDR3 bases: TGTGCCAGCAGCGTAGCCGGGGATCCCCGGAACATTCAGTACTTC.

This clonotype showed up many times. This chain connects TRBV27 to TRBJ2-5; D gene uncertain. This CDR3 is 14 amino acids long. V was pared by 5 bases and J by 0 bases, with 10 bases between. Germline V gives CDR1 MNHEY, CDR2 SMNVEV (reference sequence). The DNA for the CDR3 is TGTGCCAGCAGTCCCTCTCGCAACCAAGAGACCCAGTACTTC. Its protein is CASSPSRNQETQYF.

In this sample, this clonotype turned up many times. The chain uses TRBV29-1 and TRBJ2-3; tentative D call: TRBD1 (6 bases). The V end was cut by 8 bases, the J end by 10 bases, with 16 bases between. This CDR3 has 11 amino acids. Germline CDR1 reads SQVTM; CDR2 reads ANQGSEA. The CDR3 DNA sequence: TGCAGCCCCTCCCCTAAGGGGGCGCAGTATTTT. This encodes CSPSPKGAQYF.

There are many counts of this clonotype. This chain connects TRBV5-1 to TRBJ1-2; 7 bases are a match to TRBD1. This CDR3 has 14 residues. Losses at the gene ends were 1 base for V and 5 bases for J; bases not matched to a gene: 5. Germline values: CDR1 SGHRS, CDR2 YFSETQ. This chain's CDR3 is CASSLIGGRYGYTF. As DNA, the CDR3 is TGCGCCAGCAGCTTGATAGGGGGCCGGTATGGCTACACCTTC.

The table lists this clonotype with many counts. This chain connects TRBV12-3 or TRBV12-4 to TRBJ2-1; TRBD2 matches at 11 bases. V trimming: 7 bases; J trimming: 4 bases; junction bases outside the gene matches: 9. CDR3 size: 16 residues. In DNA form, the CDR3 reads TGTGCCAGCACCCTGATGCTAGCGGGAGGTTACAATGAGCAGTTCTTC. This encodes CASTLMLAGGYNEQFF.

The chain joins TRBV18 to TRBJ2-1; 8 bases line up with TRBD1. Germline trimming cut 3 bases from V and 4 bases from J; bases unmatched to any gene: 11. Per germline, CDR1 KGHSH and CDR2 LQKENI. This CDR3 has 17 amino acids. This CDR3 is CASSPAAGGPTYNEQFF. In nucleotides, the CDR3 is TGTGCCAGCTCACCCGCTGCAGGGGGCCCGACTTACAATGAGCAGTTCTTC. The full variable domain, in which reference TRBV18 and TRBJ2-1 provide the parts outside the CDR3, is NAGVMQNPRHLVRRRGQEARLRCSPMKGHSHVYWYRQLPEEGLKFMVYLQKENIIDESGMPKERFSAEFPKEGPSILRIQQVVRGDSAAYFCASSPAAGGPTYNEQFFGPGTRLTVL.

Worth noting for this clonotype: A read error is possible here, since a much larger clone lies one base away. The genes are TRBV7-2 and TRBJ2-3; 7 bases fit TRBD1. Germline lookup yields CDR1 SGHTA and CDR2 FQGNSA. Unmatched junction bases numbered 3, after V lost 4 bases and J lost 2 bases. The CDR3 contains 14 residues. CDR3 region: CASSSTGTTDTQYF. Written as DNA, the CDR3 is TGTGCCAGCAGCTCGACAGGGACCACAGATACGCAGTATTTT. Based on the CDR3 plus reference TRBV7-2 and TRBJ2-3, the full variable domain is GAGVSQSPSNKVTEKGKDVELRCDPISGHTALYWYRQSLGQGLEFLIYFQGNSAPDKSGLPSDRFSAERTGGSVSTLTIQRTQQEDSAVYLCASSSTGTTDTQYFGPGTRLTVL.

This clonotype was recorded at least ten times. This chain's CDR3 is CASSDRTGANTIYF. CDR3 nucleotides: TGTGCCAGCAGCGATAGGACAGGGGCCAACACCATATATTTT. The chain joins TRBV7-2 to TRBJ1-3, with 9 bases fitting TRBD1. This CDR3 is 14 amino acids long. Trimming cost V 5 bases and J 7 bases; bases outside gene matches: 6. Germline V lookup: CDR1 SGHTA, CDR2 FQGNSA.

Many counts were recorded for this clonotype. This chain uses TRBV6-2 or TRBV6-3 with TRBJ2-4; 7 positions match TRBD1. CDR3 length equals 15 residues. Germline V lookup: CDR1 MNHEY, CDR2 SVGEGT. The J segment lost 6 bases and the V segment lost 5 bases, leaving 10 bases of the junction unmatched. Written as DNA, the CDR3 is TGTGCCAGCAGTACCACAGACAGGGCGGGAAACATTCAGTACTTC. Amino acid sequence: CASSTTDRAGNIQYF.

For this clonotype: One junction end disagrees with the germline gene, perhaps due to a read error. This rearrangement joins TRBV27 to TRBJ1-2; 7 bases fit TRBD1. Germline CDR1 and CDR2: MNHEY and SMNVEV (reference sequence). The CDR3 has 14 amino acids. The CDR3 sequence is CASSSGQFNYSYTF. The CDR3, as DNA: TGTGCCAGCAGTTCGGGACAGTTTAACTATAGCTACACCTTC.

This clonotype was recorded many times. The chain recombines TRBV5-1 with TRBJ2-1, with TRBD1 as a possible D gene (7 bases). The germline CDR1 and CDR2 sequences are SGHRS and YFSETQ. The CDR3 is 17 amino acids. Trimming pared 0 bases from V and 6 bases from J, leaving 19 bases between. CDR3: CASSLDGRQGGANEQFF. For the CDR3, the DNA is TGCGCCAGCAGCTTGGACGGCCGGCAGGGGGGTGCCAATGAGCAGTTCTTC.

This chain uses TRBV28 with TRBJ1-5; D call uncertain. V gave up 3 bases and J gave up 1 base, with 13 bases separating them. Germline values: CDR1 MDHEN, CDR2 SYDVKM. The CDR3 length is 16 residues. CDR3 sequence reads: CASSFLRQASNQPQHF. CDR3 sequence (DNA): TGTGCCAGCAGTTTTTTGCGGCAGGCCAGCAATCAGCCCCAGCATTTT. The entire variable domain, with the rest obtained from reference TRBV28 and TRBJ1-5, is as follows: DVKVTQSSRYLVKRTGEKVFLECVQDMDHENMFWYRQDPGLGLRLIYFSYDVKMKEKGDIPEGYSVSREKKERFSLILESASTNQTSMYLCASSFLRQASNQPQHFGDGTRLSIL.

V and J are TRBV19 and TRBJ1-6, with a possible D match to TRBD1 (6 bases). V dropped 9 bases and J dropped 8 bases, with 14 bases sitting between them. The germline CDR1 and CDR2 sequences are LNHDA and SQIVND (reference sequence). There are 13 residues in the CDR3. The CDR3 coding sequence is TGTGCCAGCGCTGATCGGACAGATTCACCCCTCCACTTT. Its protein product is CASADRTDSPLHF.

This clonotype came up many times. The V call is TRBV20-1, the J call TRBJ2-1; 14 positions agree with TRBD2. This CDR3 comprises 15 residues. J was trimmed by 9 bases and V by 0 bases; bases with no gene match: 4. CDR1 is DFQATT and CDR2 is SNEGSKA in the germline V gene (reference sequence). The CDR3 loop is CSAREGTSGSSEQFF. In DNA form, the CDR3 reads TGCAGTGCTAGAGAGGGGACTAGCGGGAGTAGTGAGCAGTTCTTC.